The 4 T cell receptor beta chains listed next were all sequenced from one sample in a study of blood T cell repertoires in COVID-19. The repertoire was sequenced with immunoSEQ multiplex PCR; TCRdb's copy has only in-frame clones and lacks some. The data hold over 150,000 clones, with approximately 79% observed a single time. The sequenced sample consisted of peripheral blood. The receptors originated from a woman in her sixties or seventies with acute or convalescent COVID-19.

The rearrangement joins TRBV19 to TRBJ2-1; 7 bases are a match to TRBD2. Germline loops: CDR1 LNHDA, CDR2 SQIVND (reference sequence). Unmatched junction bases numbered 5, after V lost 1 base and J lost 2 bases. CDR3 length: 16 amino acids. The CDR3 loop reads CASSIVEAGPYNEQFF. The CDR3 DNA sequence: TGTGCCAGTAGTATAGTCGAAGCGGGGCCCTACAATGAGCAGTTCTTC.

This chain joins TRBV6-1 and TRBJ1-1; D not certain. The CDR3 is made up of 14 amino acids. Germline loops: CDR1 MNHNS, CDR2 SASEGT. Trimming took 5 bases from V and 5 from J, leaving 15 bases between them. The CDR3 here is CASSPGSPGTEAFF. The CDR3, as DNA: TGTGCCAGCAGTCCCGGGAGCCCGGGAACTGAAGCTTTCTTT.

The genes are TRBV7-8 and TRBJ2-1, with D maybe TRBD2 (7 bases). Per the germline V gene, CDR1 is SGHVS and CDR2 is FQNEAQ. The V gene lost 5 bases and the J gene lost 9 bases, with 23 bases spanning the gap. The CDR3 is 16 amino acids. The CDR3 bases are TGTGCCAGCAGCCCCAGGGGATCTGCGGGAGAATTTGAGCAGTTCTTC. Its protein is CASSPRGSAGEFEQFF.

The chain uses TRBV7-9 and TRBJ1-1; 8 bases match TRBD1. This CDR3 is 13 amino acids long. Germline CDR1 reads SEHNR; CDR2 reads FQNEAQ (reference sequence). The junction had 2 bases not matched to a gene; V was cut back by 7 bases and J by 1 base. The CDR3 here is CASTGGENTEAFF. Written as DNA, the CDR3 is TGTGCCAGCACAGGGGGCGAGAACACTGAAGCTTTCTTT. Using reference TRBV7-9 and TRBJ1-1 for the parts outside the CDR3, the full variable domain is DTGVSQNPRHKITKRGQNVTFRCDPISEHNRLYWYRQTLGQGPEFLTYFQNEAQLEKSRLLSDRFSAERPKGSFSTLEIQRTEQGDSAMYLCASTGGENTEAFFGQGTRLTVV.